A single T cell receptor beta chain is shown here with its context. This sample is part of a study of CD8 T cells in Susac syndrome. V was clipped by 2 bases and J by 0 bases; unmatched bases: 16. The CDR3 length is 20 residues. Blood CD8+ and CD4+ T cells underwent high-throughput TCR beta sequencing. Relapsing-remitting disease, either stable or active, was present in the multiple sclerosis controls, who were treatment-naive patients. It was negative isolation that provided the CD8+ and CD4+ T cells, whereas TEMRA cells were enriched by FACS. RNA was extracted with the RNeasy kit, and a quantity of roughly 0.5 to 1 ug was reverse transcribed using random hexamers. A multiplex approach, immunoSEQ multiplex PCR, amplified TCR beta CDR3 across 54 Vbeta and 13 Jbeta. MiXCR, run by TCRdb on the immunoSEQ multiplex PCR reads, gives a single entry per CDR3 protein. Of 150,000 to 200,000 distinct CDR3 sequences in the sample, 90% to 96% are singletons; the top ten hold more than 0.09%.

The V and J genes are TRBV12-3 or TRBV12-4 and TRBJ2-7; TRBD1 aligns across 10 bases. The sequencing sample was made of CD4+ T cells from PBMCs. The sequence derives from a human donor with multiple sclerosis. As DNA, the CDR3 is TGTGCCAGCAGTTTACGGGCCTCGGGACAGGGGCGGACAGGCTCCTACGAGCAGTACTTC. Its translation is CASSLRASGQGRTGSYEQYF.